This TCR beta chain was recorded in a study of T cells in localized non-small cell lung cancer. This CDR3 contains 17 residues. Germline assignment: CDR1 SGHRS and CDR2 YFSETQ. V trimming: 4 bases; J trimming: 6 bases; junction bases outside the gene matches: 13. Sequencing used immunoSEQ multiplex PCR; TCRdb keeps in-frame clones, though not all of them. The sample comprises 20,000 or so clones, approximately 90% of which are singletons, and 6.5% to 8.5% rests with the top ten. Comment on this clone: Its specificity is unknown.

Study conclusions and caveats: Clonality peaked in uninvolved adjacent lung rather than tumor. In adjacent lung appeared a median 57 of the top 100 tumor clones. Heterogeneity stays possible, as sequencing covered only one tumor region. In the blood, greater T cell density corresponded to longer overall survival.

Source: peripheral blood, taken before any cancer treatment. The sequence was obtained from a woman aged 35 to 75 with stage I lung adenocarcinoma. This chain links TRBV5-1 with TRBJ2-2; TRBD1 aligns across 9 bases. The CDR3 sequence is CASSPAPGQGFAGELFF. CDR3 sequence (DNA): TGCGCCAGCAGCCCGGCGCCGGGACAGGGATTCGCCGGGGAGCTGTTTTTT. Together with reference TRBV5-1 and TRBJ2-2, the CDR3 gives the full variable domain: KAGVTQTPRYLIKTRGQQVTLSCSPISGHRSVSWYQQTPGQGLQFLFEYFSETQRNKGNFPGRFSGRQFSNSRSEMNVSTLELGDSALYLCASSPAPGQGFAGELFFGEGSRLTVL.